The present entry profiles one T cell receptor (beta chain) with its context. Antigen: not known. For TCR beta libraries, approximately 2 micrograms of genomic DNA were obtained from cryopreserved PBMCs. Germline assignment: CDR1 SEHNR and CDR2 FQNEAQ (reference sequence). This CDR3 region has 16 residues. Trimming cost V 2 bases and J 4 bases; bases outside gene matches: 8. Measured with immunoSEQ multiplex PCR; TCRdb has only the in-frame clones, and not every one. The data hold about 300,000 clones, with roughly three quarters observed a single time. The sample originates from a study of cytotoxic CD8 clonotypes in ibrutinib-treated CLL. Study-wide background: Response samples followed a median approximately 13 months of treatment, range 6 to 36. Notes on the study in general: Clonality increased at ibrutinib response and stayed stable in sustained remission. At progression, however, it fell back toward baseline.

The receptor's source is a human donor with chronic lymphocytic leukemia. The chain combines TRBV7-9 with TRBJ2-7; TRBD2 matches at 10 bases. Sequencing used PBMCs, obtained at disease progression, from a patient treated with ibrutinib. The DNA of the CDR3 is TGTGCCAGCAGCTTACCGGCTAGCGGGGGCAAATACGAGCAGTACTTC. It translates to CASSLPASGGKYEQYF.